This T cell receptor beta chain came from a study of blood T cell repertoires in COVID-19. About the study: Both acute and convalescent COVID-19 samples were obtained from the United States, Italy and Spain.

Profiling relied on immunoSEQ multiplex PCR, and the TCRdb table lists in-frame clones only, not all of them. There are 300,000 or so clones in the sample; 88% occur only once, and approximately 7% lies in the top ten. This receptor was obtained from a woman aged 25 to 39 who had recovered from COVID-19. The specimen was peripheral blood.

In DNA, the CDR3 is TGTGCCAGCAGCAGAGGGCCATCTGGAAACACCATATATTTT. This translates into CASSRGPSGNTIYF. The rearrangement links TRBV5-6 to TRBJ1-3; no firm D call. The length of the CDR3 is 14 residues. V lost 4 bases and J lost 1, with 9 bases in between. Germline V lookup: CDR1 SGHDT, CDR2 YYEEEE.